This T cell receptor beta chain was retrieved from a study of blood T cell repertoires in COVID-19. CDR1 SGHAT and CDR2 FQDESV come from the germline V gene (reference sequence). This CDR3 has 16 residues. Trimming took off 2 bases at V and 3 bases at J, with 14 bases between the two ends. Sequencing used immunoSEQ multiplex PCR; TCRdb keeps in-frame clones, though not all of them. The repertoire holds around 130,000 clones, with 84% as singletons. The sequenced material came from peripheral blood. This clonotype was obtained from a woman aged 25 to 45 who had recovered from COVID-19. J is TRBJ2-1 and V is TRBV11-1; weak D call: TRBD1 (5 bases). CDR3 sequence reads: CASSLFQGIYYNEQFF. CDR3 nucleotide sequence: TGTGCCAGCAGCTTATTTCAGGGCATTTACTACAATGAGCAGTTCTTC. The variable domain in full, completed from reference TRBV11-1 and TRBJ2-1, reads EAEVAQSPRYKITEKSQAVAFWCDPISGHATLYWYRQILGQGPELLVQFQDESVVDDSQLPKDRFSAERLKGVDSTLKIQPAELGDSAMYLCASSLFQGIYYNEQFFGPGTRLTVL.